This paragraph covers one T cell receptor beta chain sequence. Its specificity is unknown. Trimming pared 3 bases from V and 0 bases from J, leaving 12 bases between. The CDR3 covers 16 residues. Germline CDR1 SNHLY, CDR2 FYNNEI. The data originate from a study of T cells in localized non-small cell lung cancer. Using immunoSEQ multiplex PCR, the repertoire was profiled, and TCRdb retains in-frame clones only, with some absent. The sample lists tens of thousands of clones, 92% seen once, with approximately 2% in the top ten. Notes on the study in general: In adjacent lung appeared a median approximately 61 of the top 100 tumor clones.

This sample comprised peripheral blood, obtained before any cancer treatment. The TCR comes from a female donor of 60 years or more with stage I lung adenocarcinoma. V and J are TRBV2 and TRBJ1-3; no firm D call. The CDR3 sequence is CASSDIGVNSGNTIYF. The CDR3 DNA reads TGTGCCAGCAGTGATATTGGGGTGAACTCTGGAAACACCATATATTTT.